This T cell receptor (beta chain) was identified in a study of vaccination and CD4 T cells after COVID-19. Overall study: Two Hispanic individuals were among six male and four female convalescent patients. Between diagnosis and the drawing of post-COVID samples lay a median 101 days (range 35 to 161). Blood was drawn a median roughly 67 days post second dose, range 14 to 241. Study outcomes and limitations: Convalescent patients displayed a median 86.3% of reactive clones emerging only post-vaccination.

The germline V gene encodes CDR1 SGHNT and CDR2 YENEEA. Trimming cost V 5 bases and J 1 base; bases outside gene matches: 5. The CDR3 runs 16 residues. This clonotype appeared once. Its antigen remains unknown. Sequencing of cultured CD4+ T cell DNA used the Oncomine TCR Beta short-read assay. TCRdb ran MiXCR on the PCR reads and lists one entry per CDR3 protein. The sample gives 6,500 to 9,000 distinct CDR3 sequences, around a fifth of which show up once; under 25% is in the top ten. Treatment in this sample: approximately nine-day PBMC culture with coronavirus spike peptide pools or control peptides (ViraFEST assay).

The sequencing here drew on CD4+ T cells from blood, cultured in vitro, taken after SARS-CoV-2 vaccination. The chain joins TRBV11-3 to TRBJ2-3, with 11 bases that match TRBD2. The sequence was collected from a human donor who had recovered from COVID-19. CDR3 nucleotides: TGTGCCAGCAGCACCGCGGGACTAGCGGGCACAGATACGCAGTATTTT. Translation gives CASSTAGLAGTDTQYF.